This T cell receptor beta chain was found in a study of T cell responses to AZD1222 COVID-19 vaccine. Regarding the study as a whole: Only a handful of AZD1222 recipients, roughly six in all, had baseline seropositivity. No repertoire was sampled before or during the peak T cell response, only after it.

Details on this clone: Its antigen is still unknown.

V lost 4 bases and J lost 6; bases outside the gene matches: 3. This CDR3 comprises 14 residues. Per germline, CDR1 SGHRS and CDR2 YFSETQ. TCRdb's table, derived via immunoSEQ multiplex PCR, lists solely in-frame clones and lacks some. The sample lists roughly 100,000 clones, 82% occurring once. The source is an adult in good health. The source material was peripheral blood, sampled on day 0 of AZD1222 vaccination. The chain employs TRBV5-1 and TRBJ2-2, with 10 bases aligning to TRBD1. The CDR3 sequence: CASSGTGVAGELFF. In nucleotides, the CDR3 is TGCGCCAGCAGCGGGACAGGGGTGGCCGGGGAGCTGTTTTTT.